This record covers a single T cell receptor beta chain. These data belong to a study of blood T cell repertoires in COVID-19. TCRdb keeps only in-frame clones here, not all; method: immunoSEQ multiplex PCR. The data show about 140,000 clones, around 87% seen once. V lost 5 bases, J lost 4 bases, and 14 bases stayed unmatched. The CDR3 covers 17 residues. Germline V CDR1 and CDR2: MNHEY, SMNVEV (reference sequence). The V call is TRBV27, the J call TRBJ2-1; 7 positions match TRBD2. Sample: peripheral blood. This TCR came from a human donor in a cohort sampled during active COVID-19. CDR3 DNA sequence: TGTGCCAGCAGTATTAGCATCCCCGCGGGGGTGTACAATGAGCAGTTCTTC. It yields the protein CASSISIPAGVYNEQFF.